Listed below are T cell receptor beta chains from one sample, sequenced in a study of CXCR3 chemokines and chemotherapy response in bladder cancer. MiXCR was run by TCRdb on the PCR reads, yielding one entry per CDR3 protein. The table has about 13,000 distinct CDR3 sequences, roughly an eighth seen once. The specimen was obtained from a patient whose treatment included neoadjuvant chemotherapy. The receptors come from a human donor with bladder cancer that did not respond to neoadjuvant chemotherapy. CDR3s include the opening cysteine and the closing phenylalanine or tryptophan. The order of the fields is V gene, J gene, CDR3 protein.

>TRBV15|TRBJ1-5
CATSSQRGTRANQPQHF
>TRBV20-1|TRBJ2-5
CSADQETRYF
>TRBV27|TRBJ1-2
CATLQAAGGDYGYTF
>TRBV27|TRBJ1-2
CASSSKGRANYGYTF
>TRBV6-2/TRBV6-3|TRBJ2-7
CASNPEGWRAYEQYF
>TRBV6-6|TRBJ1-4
CASRGQGAYSEKLFF
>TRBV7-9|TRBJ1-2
CASSLTGDYGYTF
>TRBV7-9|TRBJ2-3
CASSLTGADTQYF
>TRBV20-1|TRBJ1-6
CSARHNRGLDNSPLHF
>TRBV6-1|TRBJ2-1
CASSVGTAYNEQFF
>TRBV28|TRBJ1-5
CASSPHRQSNQPQHF
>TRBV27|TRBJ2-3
CASKNSDRADTQYF
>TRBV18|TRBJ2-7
CASSPEGYEQYF
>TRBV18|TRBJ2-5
CASSPWTSGQETQYF
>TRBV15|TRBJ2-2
CATSRDLTGTGELFF
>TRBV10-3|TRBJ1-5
CAISDGVSNQPQHF
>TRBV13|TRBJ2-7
CASSLTGTGGQQYF
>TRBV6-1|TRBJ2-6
CASTQTALLSGANVLTF
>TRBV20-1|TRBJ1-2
CSATARGDYGYTF
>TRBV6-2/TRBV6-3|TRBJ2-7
CASSYRDKAYEQYF
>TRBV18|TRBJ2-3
CASSPPVFEEKFTDTQYF
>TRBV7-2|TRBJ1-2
CASSSGLRAGGYTF
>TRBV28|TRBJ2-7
CASSLSLGTQSYEQYF
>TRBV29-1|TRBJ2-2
CSVSHSFDSIGAGELFF
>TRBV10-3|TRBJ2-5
CAISRGEETQYF
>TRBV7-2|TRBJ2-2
CASSLRYRGSNTGELFF
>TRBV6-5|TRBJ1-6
CASRGTGGFLSSPPHF
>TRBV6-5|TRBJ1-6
CASSYSIGASGNSPLHF
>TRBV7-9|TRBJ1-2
CASSLAATGLRGYTF
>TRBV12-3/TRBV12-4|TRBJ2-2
CASRIGGNTGELFF
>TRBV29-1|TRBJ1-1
CSAGGTGQTEAFF
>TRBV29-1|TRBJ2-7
CSVVGSGSRQYEQYF
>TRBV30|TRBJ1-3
CACQGTLSGNTIYF
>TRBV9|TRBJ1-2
CASSVGGAGADYGYTF
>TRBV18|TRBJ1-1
CASSSDNTEAFF
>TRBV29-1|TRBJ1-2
CSVTGMGNYGYTF
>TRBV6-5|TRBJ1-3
CASSPGRFDSGNTIYF
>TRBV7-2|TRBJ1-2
CASRLGLTGEKGYTF
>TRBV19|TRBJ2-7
CASNLAPEGEQYF
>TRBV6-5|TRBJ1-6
CASSYGLRGRYNSPLHF
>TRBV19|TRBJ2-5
CASSSGGSLETQYF
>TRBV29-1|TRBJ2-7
CSVVFTGYEQYF
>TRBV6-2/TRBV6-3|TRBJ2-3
CASSYFGGSSSTDTQYF
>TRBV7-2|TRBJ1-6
CASSFSGSYNSPLHF
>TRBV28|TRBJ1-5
CASSLGTISSNQPQHF
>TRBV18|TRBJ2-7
CASSPTGGGEQYF
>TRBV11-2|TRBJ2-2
CASSLSLAGGISGELFF
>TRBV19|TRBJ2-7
CASSTGSYEQYF
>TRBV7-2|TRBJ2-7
CASSIPGARSSYEQYF
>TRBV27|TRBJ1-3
CASNREGNTIYF
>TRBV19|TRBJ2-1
CASGTSNEQFF
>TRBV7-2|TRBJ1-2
CASSWGQANYGYTF
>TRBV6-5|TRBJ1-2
CASSYSSRPPYGYTF
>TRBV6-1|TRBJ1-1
CASSLTGVNTEAFF